A single sample gave rise to the 25 T cell receptor beta chains below, sequenced in a study of shared clonotypes between healthy human individuals. Using immunoSEQ multiplex PCR, the repertoire was profiled, and TCRdb retains in-frame clones only, with some absent. The sample records 470,000 or so clones, about 84% being singletons. Material: PBMCs. These receptors were taken from a middle-aged woman in good health. Some clones in this sample may be carry-over from other donors' samples.

V is TRBV11-2 and J is TRBJ2-1, with TRBD2 matching over 11 bases. The CDR3 loop spans 15 amino acids. Per germline, CDR1 SGHAT and CDR2 FQNNGV. V lost 6 bases and J lost 2; bases outside the gene matches: 3. The CDR3: CASRGTSGTYNEQFF. CDR3 coding DNA: TGTGCCAGCAGGGGGACTAGCGGAACCTACAATGAGCAGTTCTTC.

CDR3 in amino acids: CASSLFIVPGTSGKRYTGELFF. The CDR3 DNA sequence: TGTGCCAGCAGCTTATTCATAGTGCCGGGGACTAGCGGGAAACGGTACACCGGGGAGCTGTTTTTT. The chain couples TRBV7-8 to TRBJ2-2; TRBD2 agrees at 13 bases. Germline loops: CDR1 SGHVS, CDR2 FQNEAQ. The CDR3 runs to 22 residues. The V gene end was trimmed by 2 bases and the J gene end by 3 bases; junction bases not matched to a gene: 18.

The chain uses TRBV7-9 and TRBJ1-2; TRBD1 aligns across 8 bases. The CDR3 runs to 15 residues. The junction had 6 bases not matched to a gene; V was cut back by 3 bases and J by 3 bases. Germline V gene sequence: CDR1 SEHNR, CDR2 FQNEAQ (reference sequence). CDR3 amino acids: CASSLGQALDYGYTF. In DNA form, the CDR3 reads TGTGCCAGCAGCTTGGGACAGGCACTCGACTATGGCTACACCTTC.

The chain uses TRBV25-1 and TRBJ2-2; unclear D gene. This CDR3 has 14 amino acids. The V gene's germline CDR1 is MGHDK and CDR2 SYGVNS. The ends were cut back, 5 bases at V and 5 bases at J, with 12 bases in the middle. CDR3 DNA: TGTGCCAGCAGTTTAGACCTCGATACCGGGGAGCTGTTTTTT. Translation: CASSLDLDTGELFF.

This chain joins TRBV5-1 and TRBJ2-1; 10 nucleotides line up with TRBD2. Trimming cost V 4 bases and J 4 bases; bases outside gene matches: 8. The CDR3 spans 16 residues. Germline-derived CDR1 and CDR2 are SGHRS and YFSETQ. In DNA form, the CDR3 reads TGCGCCAGCAGCGTGGGAGGACTAGCGGTTTACAATGAGCAGTTCTTC. The encoded protein is CASSVGGLAVYNEQFF. The whole variable domain, remainder taken from reference TRBV5-1 and TRBJ2-1, is KAGVTQTPRYLIKTRGQQVTLSCSPISGHRSVSWYQQTPGQGLQFLFEYFSETQRNKGNFPGRFSGRQFSNSRSEMNVSTLELGDSALYLCASSVGGLAVYNEQFFGPGTRLTVL.

With regard to this clone: A read error is likely here: a far larger clone is one base away. The sample contains more than one DNA sequence encoding this CDR3. V and J are TRBV29-1 and TRBJ1-1; D call uncertain. CDR1 is SQVTM and CDR2 is ANQGSEA in the germline V gene. V was cut by 4 bases and J by 0 bases, with 9 bases left in between. The CDR3 consists of 13 residues. Here the CDR3 reads CSVAFGLNTEAFF. CDR3 DNA sequence: TGCAGCGTTGCATTTGGCCTGAACACTGAAGCTTTCTTT.

In this sample, this clone turned up once. This chain uses TRBV10-1 with TRBJ2-1; D gene uncertain. Germline CDR1 reads WNHNN; CDR2 reads SYGVQD (reference sequence). V was cut by 4 bases and J by 7 bases, with 5 bases left in between. This CDR3 comprises 11 residues. CDR3 amino acids: CASSAWNEQFF. The CDR3, as DNA: TGCGCCAGCAGTGCGTGGAATGAGCAGTTCTTC.

The chain recombines TRBV5-5 with TRBJ2-7; 8 bases line up with TRBD2. V shed 5 bases and J 7 bases; nucleotides not matched to a gene: 14. CDR3 length: 15 amino acids. Germline CDR1 and CDR2: SGHKS and YYEKEE (reference sequence). This CDR3 reads CASRPGTSGGREQYF. The DNA of the CDR3 is TGTGCCAGCAGACCCGGGACTAGTGGGGGGCGGGAGCAGTACTTC.

The rearrangement joins TRBV9 to TRBJ2-1, with D possibly matching TRBD1 (6 bases). The CDR3 is made up of 14 amino acids. The V gene lost 3 bases and the J gene lost 5 bases, with 12 bases spanning the gap. CDR1 SGDLS and CDR2 YYNGEE come from the germline V gene. The CDR3 is CASSAAGTNNEQFF. The CDR3 DNA reads as TGTGCCAGCAGCGCGGCCGGGACAAACAATGAGCAGTTCTTC.

The chain carries TRBV27 and TRBJ1-4; no firm D call. Trimming took off 5 bases at V and 8 bases at J, with 15 bases between the two ends. In germline, CDR1 is MNHEY, CDR2 SMNVEV (reference sequence). The CDR3 has 14 residues. The chain's CDR3 is CASSSRLDGEKLFF. Written as DNA, the CDR3 is TGTGCCAGCAGTAGTAGACTAGATGGGGAAAAACTGTTTTTT.

The chain joins TRBV11-2 to TRBJ2-3, with D possibly being TRBD1 (6 bases). CDR3 size: 17 residues. The germline V gene has CDR1 SGHAT and CDR2 FQNNGV. Trimming shortened V by 4 bases and J by 0 bases, and 17 bases separated the two germline ends. The CDR3 protein is CASSSYSRTASTDTQYF. The CDR3 DNA reads as TGTGCCAGCAGCTCATACAGTAGGACAGCTAGCACAGATACGCAGTATTTT.

The chain carries TRBV6-5 and TRBJ1-1; 7 nucleotides agree with TRBD1. V dropped 2 bases and J dropped 3; count of bases not matched to a gene: 6. The V gene's germline CDR1 is MNHEY and CDR2 SVGAGI. The CDR3 totals 15 residues. CDR3 amino acids: CASSYVGQGDTEAFF. Written as DNA, the CDR3 is TGTGCCAGCAGTTACGTTGGGCAGGGGGACACTGAAGCTTTCTTT.

A word on this clone: At one of its ends the junction is not consistent with the germline gene, which may arise from a read error. This sequence joins TRBV28 and TRBJ1-1; 10 nucleotides align to TRBD1. This CDR3 spans 14 amino acids. In germline, CDR1 is MDHEN, CDR2 SYDVKM. This CDR3 is CASIGQGEYTETFF. As DNA, the CDR3 is TGTGCCAGCATCGGACAGGGGGAATACACTGAAACTTTCTTT.

This clone was recorded only once. The V gene is TRBV11-3, the J gene TRBJ2-1, with D perhaps TRBD1 or TRBD2 (5 bases each). V dropped 5 bases and J dropped 8 bases, with 22 bases sitting between them. The CDR3 is 16 residues long. Germline values: CDR1 SGHNT, CDR2 YENEEA. CDR3 region: CASSPSTGTLQYEQFF. Written as DNA, the CDR3 is TGTGCCAGCAGCCCCTCAACCGGGACCCTACAATATGAGCAGTTCTTC.

This chain uses TRBV4-3 with TRBJ2-5, with 10 bases that match TRBD2. Germline CDR1 reads LGHNA; CDR2 reads YSLEER. J was trimmed by 4 bases and V by 0 bases; bases with no gene match: 20. The CDR3 consists of 21 residues. The chain's CDR3 is CASSQEAVLGGLAGEVETQYF. CDR3 in DNA: TGCGCCAGCAGCCAAGAAGCCGTTCTAGGGGGTCTAGCGGGGGAGGTAGAGACCCAGTACTTC.

The J gene is TRBJ2-1, the V gene TRBV30, with 7 bases that match TRBD1. In germline, CDR1 is GTSNPN, CDR2 SVGIG (reference sequence). After removal of 2 bases from V and 5 bases from J, the junction contained 6 bases not matched to a gene. This CDR3 region has 14 residues. Here the CDR3 reads CAWSPDRSNNEQFF. The CDR3 region has the DNA TGTGCCTGGAGTCCGGACAGGAGTAACAATGAGCAGTTCTTC.

The chain links TRBV7-9 to TRBJ2-1, with 11 bases identical to TRBD2. Germline V gives CDR1 SEHNR, CDR2 FQNEAQ (reference sequence). This CDR3 contains 18 residues. V gave up 1 base and J gave up 3 bases; unmatched junction bases: 8. The CDR3 nucleotides are TGTGCCAGCAGCTTAGTTCGGCTAGCGGGAGGATTCTACAATGAGCAGTTCTTC. Its translation: CASSLVRLAGGFYNEQFF.

As concerns this clone: A far larger clone is just one base off, so this is likely a read error. This specimen includes other DNA sequences encoding the same CDR3. This chain joins TRBV5-6 and TRBJ2-5; D is unclear. The CDR3 spans 13 residues. Between the trimmed V and J ends, which lost 5 bases and 9 bases, there was a span of 17 bases. In germline, CDR1 is SGHDT, CDR2 YYEEEE. CDR3 DNA: TGTGCCAGCAGTGGAACAACTGGGGTGGCCCAGTACTTC. It yields the protein CASSGTTGVAQYF.

This clone was seen ten or more times. V usage is TRBV5-1 and J usage is TRBJ1-1, with 10 bases fitting TRBD1. The germline gives CDR1 SGHRS, CDR2 YFSETQ. V gave up 1 base and J gave up 4 bases; unmatched junction bases: 1. CDR3 length: 14 residues. The CDR3 DNA is TGCGCCAGCAGCTTGAGGACAGGGGGCACTGAAGCTTTCTTT. Protein: CASSLRTGGTEAFF.

The V and J genes are TRBV19 and TRBJ1-2; D call uncertain. CDR1 and CDR2 (germline): LNHDA, SQIVND (reference sequence). This CDR3 contains 16 residues. The germline V and J ends were trimmed by 0 bases and 5 bases, with 16 bases remaining between them. CDR3 region: CASSIEGGRRRYGYTF. The DNA of the CDR3 is TGTGCCAGTAGTATAGAAGGCGGCAGGAGAAGGTATGGCTACACCTTC.

The sample holds a few counts of this clone. The chain uses TRBV5-1 and TRBJ2-1; D uncertain. V lost 0 bases, J lost 2 bases, and 3 bases lay in between. Germline values: CDR1 SGHRS, CDR2 YFSETQ. The CDR3 has 13 residues. Written as DNA, the CDR3 is TGCGCCAGCAGCTTGGAGGCCTACAATGAGCAGTTCTTC. Its protein is CASSLEAYNEQFF.

This clone appeared a single time. The gene calls are TRBV5-1 and TRBJ2-1; 7 bases are a match to TRBD1. Germline CDR1 is SGHRS and CDR2 is YFSETQ. V gave up 1 base and J gave up 16 bases; unmatched junction bases: 17. The CDR3 sequence is 15 residues long. The CDR3 sequence is CASSLSRNAGGAVFF. The CDR3 DNA sequence: TGCGCCAGCAGCTTGAGTCGGAACGCAGGGGGTGCGGTATTCTTC.

The J gene is TRBJ1-2, the V gene TRBV10-3, with TRBD1 as a possible D gene (5 bases). The CDR3 covers 14 residues. Per the germline V gene, CDR1 is ENHRY and CDR2 is SYGVKD. V was shortened by 4 bases and J by 3 bases, with 12 bases between the two germline ends. The CDR3 is CAISVGGSDYGYTF. The CDR3 DNA reads as TGTGCCATCAGTGTTGGGGGTTCGGACTATGGCTACACCTTC.

A word on this clone: A far larger clone is off by one base, so a read error is likely. The same CDR3 arises from other DNA sequences in this sample as well. The chain recombines TRBV18 with TRBJ1-1; D unresolved. The germline CDR1 and CDR2 sequences are KGHSH and LQKENI. Trimming pared 0 bases from V and 0 bases from J, leaving 5 bases between. CDR3 length: 14 residues. The CDR3 sequence is CASSPPSMNTEAFF. CDR3 DNA: TGTGCCAGCTCACCACCCTCTATGAACACTGAAGCTTTCTTT.

V and J are TRBV5-1 and TRBJ2-2, with D perhaps matching TRBD2 (5 bases). This CDR3 is 16 amino acids long. V was clipped by 0 bases and J by 1 base, with 10 bases between them. Germline CDR1 and CDR2: SGHRS and YFSETQ. The CDR3 is CASSLEISVNTGELFF. The CDR3 DNA is TGCGCCAGCAGCTTGGAGATTAGCGTGAACACCGGGGAGCTGTTTTTT.